Following are 5 T cell receptor beta chains from one sample sequenced in a study of T cell repertoires in cytomegalovirus infection. TCRdb called the reads again in MiXCR, with one record for every CDR3 protein. Of 900,000 to 950,000 distinct CDR3 sequences in the sample, more than 25% were seen once. No antigen has been identified for these receptors. The sample consisted of cultured CD8+ T cells from PBMCs, taken from culture after CMV antigen stimulation. Receptors originate from a human donor in good health (CMV status not recorded). Some clones in this sample may be carry-over from other donors' samples.

The table lists this clonotype with a few counts. The genes are TRBV29-1 and TRBJ2-1; TRBD1 or TRBD2 may be the D gene (5 bases each). The length of the CDR3 is 16 residues. Between the trimmed V and J ends, which lost 6 bases and 3 bases, there was a span of 21 bases. From germline, CDR1 is SQVTM and CDR2 ANQGSEA. The CDR3 region is CSVEKGERSRYNEQFF. The CDR3 DNA reads TGCAGCGTGGAAAAAGGGGAGAGGTCTCGCTACAATGAGCAGTTCTTC.

A few counts support this clonotype. At one end, the junction sequence differs from germline, possibly due to a read error. This rearrangement joins TRBV7-9 to TRBJ1-2, with 7 positions matching TRBD1. The germline gives CDR1 SEHNR, CDR2 FQNEAQ (reference sequence). The CDR3 runs to 14 residues. The CDR3 DNA follows: TGTGCCAGCAGGTTAGACAGGGAACCCTATGGCTACACCTTC. This encodes CASRLDREPYGYTF. Together with reference TRBV7-9 and TRBJ1-2, the CDR3 gives the full variable domain: DTGVSQNPRHKITKRGQNVTFRCDPISEHNRLYWYRQTLGQGPEFLTYFQNEAQLEKSRLLSDRFSAERPKGSFSTLEIQRTEQGDSAMYLCASRLDREPYGYTFGSGTRLTVV.

The rearrangement links TRBV5-6 to TRBJ2-1; 10 bases are shared with TRBD1. V dropped 2 bases and J dropped 7; count of bases not matched to a gene: 6. Germline CDR1 reads SGHDT; CDR2 reads YYEEEE. This CDR3 region has 15 residues. The chain's CDR3 is CASSFPGQGPNEQFF. In DNA, the CDR3 is TGTGCCAGCAGCTTCCCGGGACAGGGGCCAAATGAGCAGTTCTTC. The variable domain in full, with the rest retrieved from reference TRBV5-6 and TRBJ2-1, is DAGVTQSPTHLIKTRGQQVTLRCSPKSGHDTVSWYQQALGQGPQFIFQYYEEEERQRGNFPDRFSGHQFPNYSSELNVNALLLGDSALYLCASSFPGQGPNEQFFGPGTRLTVL.

A word on this clonotype: A much larger clone differs by one base, so this may be a read error. This chain joins TRBV6-1 and TRBJ1-2, with D perhaps matching TRBD1 (6 bases). Germline CDR1 MNHNS, CDR2 SASEGT. The ends were cut back, 3 bases at V and 2 bases at J, with 7 bases in the middle. CDR3 length: 13 amino acids. In DNA form, the CDR3 reads TGTGCCAGCAGTGAGAGGGGGAACTATGGCTACACCTTC. Translating gives CASSERGNYGYTF.

This clonotype was detected only a few times. The chain is built from TRBV6-2 or TRBV6-3 and TRBJ2-5; D not resolved. The V end was cut by 0 bases, the J end by 0 bases, with 5 bases between. This CDR3 is 14 amino acids long. Germline loops: CDR1 MNHEY, CDR2 SVGEGT. The CDR3 bases are TGTGCCAGCAGTTACTCACACGACCAAGAGACCCAGTACTTC. Its protein is CASSYSHDQETQYF.